Listed below are T cell receptor beta chains from one sample, sequenced in a study of cytomegalovirus exposure and HLA in healthy donors. Using immunoSEQ multiplex PCR, the repertoire was profiled, and TCRdb retains in-frame clones only, with some absent. Of 150,000 to 200,000 clones in the sample, about 84% were seen once. The material sequenced was PBMCs. The receptors come from a woman aged 18-29 years in good health and CMV-seronegative. The CDR3 runs from the conserved cysteine through the conserved F or W. The D gene is left open where the match is weak. Some rows mark clone size as missing; the rest say once, few, many or name a class of expanded clone.

V: TRBV18; J: TRBJ1-4; D: .; size: .; DNA: TGTGCCAGCTCACGGTCCGGGACAACAAGTAATGAAAAACTGTTTTTT; CDR3: CASSRSGTTSNEKLFF
V: TRBV5-4; J: TRBJ2-5; D: .; size: .; DNA: TGTGCCAGCAGCTCCCAAGGCGGGGCAGCGCAAGAGACCCAGTACTTC; CDR3: CASSSQGGAAQETQYF
V: TRBV5-1; J: TRBJ2-5; D: .; size: .; DNA: TGCGCCAGCAGCTCGAGAGCCCAAGAGACCCAGTACTTC; CDR3: CASSSRAQETQYF
V: TRBV5-6; J: TRBJ1-5; D: TRBD1; size: few; DNA: TGTGCCAGCAGCTTGGTAGGGGGCCGAAGCAATCAGCCCCAGCATTTT; CDR3: CASSLVGGRSNQPQHF
V: TRBV7-2; J: TRBJ2-5; D: .; size: .; DNA: TGTGCCAGCAGCTTTAGTCGACAGGAGACCCAGTACTTC; CDR3: CASSFSRQETQYF
V: TRBV6-8; J: TRBJ2-3; D: .; size: .; DNA: TGTGCCAGCAGGCTCCTAGCGAATACGCAGTATTTT; CDR3: CASRLLANTQYF
V: TRBV5-4; J: TRBJ1-3; D: TRBD1; size: .; DNA: TGTGCCAGCACCGCCGGGACAGGGTTGGCCGGAAACACCATATATTTT; CDR3: CASTAGTGLAGNTIYF
V: TRBV19; J: TRBJ2-7; D: .; size: few; DNA: TGTGCCAGCGGTGAACAGGTCCCCGAAAAAACGGGTAACTACGAGCAGTACTTC; CDR3: CASGEQVPEKTGNYEQYF
V: TRBV2; J: TRBJ2-1; D: .; size: .; DNA: TGTGCCAGCAGTAAGGGACTTTCCTACAATGAGCAGTTCTTC; CDR3: CASSKGLSYNEQFF
V: TRBV10-3; J: TRBJ1-2; D: .; size: few; DNA: TGTGCCATCAGTGAACAGGGCCCGGACGGCTACACCTTC; CDR3: CAISEQGPDGYTF
V: TRBV7-9; J: TRBJ1-2; D: TRBD1; size: .; DNA: TGTGCCAGCAGCTTAGCGTTCGGACAGGGTAATGGCTACACCTTC; CDR3: CASSLAFGQGNGYTF
V: TRBV11-2; J: TRBJ2-1; D: TRBD2; size: once; DNA: TGTGCCAGCAGCTTGGTTAGGACTAGCGGGAGGCAAGAGCAGTTCTTC; CDR3: CASSLVRTSGRQEQFF
V: TRBV27; J: TRBJ2-2; D: .; size: .; DNA: TGTGCCAGCAGTTTATATTTGTCATTACGGGATAGCACCGGGGAGCTGTTTTTT; CDR3: CASSLYLSLRDSTGELFF
V: TRBV27; J: TRBJ2-2; D: TRBD1; size: .; DNA: TGTGCCAGCAGTTTATTTGGACAGGGGAACACCGGGGAGCTGTTTTTT; CDR3: CASSLFGQGNTGELFF
V: TRBV27; J: TRBJ2-1; D: TRBD2; size: .; DNA: TGTGCCAGCAGTCTAGCGGGAGGGTACAATGAGCAGTTCTTC; CDR3: CASSLAGGYNEQFF
V: TRBV12-5; J: TRBJ2-7; D: TRBD2; size: once; DNA: TGTGCTAGTGGTTTGGTACTCGCGGGAGGTAACGAGCAGTACTTC; CDR3: CASGLVLAGGNEQYF
V: TRBV5-1; J: TRBJ2-5; D: .; size: .; DNA: TGCGCCAGCAGCTTACGACAGATTCAAGCGGAGACCCAGTACTTC; CDR3: CASSLRQIQAETQYF
V: TRBV14; J: TRBJ2-1; D: .; size: .; DNA: TGTGCCAGCAGCCCAAATGATTACCCGGGACAATACAATGAGCAGTTCTTC; CDR3: CASSPNDYPGQYNEQFF
V: TRBV10-3; J: TRBJ2-5; D: TRBD2; size: few; DNA: TGTGCCATCAGTGGTAGACTAGCGGGGGGGCAAGAGACCCAGTACTTC; CDR3: CAISGRLAGGQETQYF
V: TRBV4-1; J: TRBJ2-3; D: TRBD2; size: once; DNA: TGCGCCAGCAGCCACCTACTGTTTACTAGCGGGAGCGCAGATACGCAGTATTTT; CDR3: CASSHLLFTSGSADTQYF
V: TRBV6-5; J: TRBJ1-1; D: TRBD1; size: once; DNA: TGTGCCAGCTGCCAGGGGGTCTCGAACACTGAAGCTTTCTTT; CDR3: CASCQGVSNTEAFF
V: TRBV20-1; J: TRBJ1-2; D: .; size: .; DNA: TGCAGTGCCGGCCAGGGGTATGGCTACACCTTC; CDR3: CSAGQGYGYTF